This T cell receptor (beta chain) appears in the sequencing data of a study of cytomegalovirus exposure and HLA in healthy donors. Whole-study results and caveats: Later, an analysis showed that TCR beta chains associated with HLA were more clonally expanded than others that were equally common. Later work found that TCR association rates differed between HLA loci; DRB1 had the most and HLA-C the fewest. Cytomegalovirus-associated status was assigned to approximately 160 TCR beta chains.

60 Vbeta and 13 Jbeta primers were used in PCR. Assay used: immunoSEQ multiplex PCR; TCRdb lists only in-frame clones, some missing. Among more than 110,000 clones listed, 82% were seen once. The CDR3 has 18 residues. J gave up 7 bases and V 1 base, and 12 bases lay outside the gene matches. Germline CDR1 reads MGHDK; CDR2 reads SYGVNS. In regard to this clone: The antigen is unknown.

Sequenced material: PBMCs. This clonotype was sampled from a young man in good health and CMV-seropositive. The chain has TRBV25-1 and TRBJ2-2; TRBD1 matches at 10 bases. CDR3 DNA sequence: TGTGCCAGCAGTGAATCCCTACTCCGGGACAGGGGTTTCGGGGAGCTGTTTTTT. Translating it yields CASSESLLRDRGFGELFF.